These 22 T cell receptor beta chains share one sample of origin, sequenced in a study of T cell responses to AZD1222 COVID-19 vaccine (dated by TCRdb to the early 2020s). The library relied on the immunoSEQ multiplex PCR assay. TCRdb took this table from immuneACCESS and kept in-frame rearrangements with V and J called. Such tables lack part of the clones; where checked against another copy, unresolved V genes explain under half of the gap, and the rest is unexplained. This sample has just under 90,000 clones in its table, and approximately 91% of those were observed once. Of the sample, roughly 6% falls within the top ten clones. The time point tag for this specimen amounts to: baseline before first vaccination. The sample consisted of peripheral blood, taken on day 0 of AZD1222 vaccination. The receptors were sampled from an adult in good health.

The gene calls are TRBV18 and TRBJ2-3, with 8 bases identical to TRBD2. The CDR3 runs 14 residues. Germline CDR1 is KGHSH and CDR2 is LQKENI. Trimming removed 3 bases from V and 2 bases from J; junction bases left unmatched: 1. The DNA of the CDR3 is TGTGCCAGCTCACCTAGCGGGAACACAGATACGCAGTATTTT. Translation gives CASSPSGNTDTQYF.

The J gene is TRBJ1-5, the V gene TRBV6-5; D may be TRBD1 (6 bases). This CDR3 has 14 amino acids. Germline V lookup: CDR1 MNHEY, CDR2 SVGAGI. V dropped 5 bases and J dropped 6 bases, with 14 bases sitting between them. The CDR3 coding sequence is TGTGCCAGCAGTCCCACAGGGAATCGTCAGCCCCAGCATTTT. Translating gives CASSPTGNRQPQHF.

The rearrangement joins TRBV30 to TRBJ2-5; TRBD1 is a possible D gene (5 bases). In germline, CDR1 is GTSNPN, CDR2 SVGIG (reference sequence). The CDR3 loop spans 14 amino acids. The V gene lost 0 bases and the J gene lost 5 bases, with 13 bases spanning the gap. The DNA of the CDR3 is TGTGCCTGGAGTGTACGGGCAGGGCGGGAGACCCAGTACTTC. It yields the protein CAWSVRAGRETQYF.

This clone was observed a few times. The rearrangement links TRBV5-4 to TRBJ2-1; D may be TRBD2 (6 bases). CDR3 length: 15 amino acids. The V end lost 3 bases, the J end lost 6 bases, and 16 bases lay between the germline ends. Germline CDR1 is SGHNT and CDR2 is YYREEE (reference sequence). The CDR3, as DNA: TGTGCCAGCAGCTCCCCCCGGGAGCTTAGCAATGAGCAGTTCTTC. Protein product: CASSSPRELSNEQFF.

The J gene is TRBJ2-7, the V gene TRBV3-1 (or the pseudogene TRBV3-2); D uncertain. The V gene lost 4 bases and the J gene lost 3 bases, with 13 bases spanning the gap. The CDR3 consists of 14 residues. CDR1 is LGHDT, CDR2 YNNKEL, per germline (reference sequence). The CDR3 DNA reads as TGTGCCAGCAGCCCCTTAGGGTACGACTACGAGCAGTACTTC. As protein: CASSPLGYDYEQYF.

The chain has TRBV6-4 and TRBJ2-2, with D possibly matching TRBD1 (6 bases). The germline V and J ends were trimmed by 0 bases and 6 bases, with 17 bases remaining between them. Germline CDR1 is MRHNA and CDR2 is SNTAGT. This CDR3 is 17 amino acids long. This CDR3 is CASSDSMGAQRAGELFF. In DNA form, the CDR3 reads TGTGCCAGCAGTGACTCGATGGGGGCGCAAAGGGCCGGGGAGCTGTTTTTT.

The rearrangement links TRBV19 to TRBJ2-1; TRBD2 matches 12 bases. The CDR3 is 18 amino acids. Per the germline V gene, CDR1 is LNHDA and CDR2 is SQIVND (reference sequence). J was trimmed by 5 bases and V by 6 bases; bases with no gene match: 14. The CDR3 DNA reads TGTGCCAGTAGCCCCAGTGGGGGTCTAGCGGGAGGGCACAATGAGCAGTTCTTC. Protein sequence: CASSPSGGLAGGHNEQFF.

The genes are TRBV7-3 and TRBJ2-1; D possibly corresponds to TRBD2 (5 bases). The V gene lost 5 bases and the J gene lost 1 base, with 12 bases spanning the gap. The V gene's germline CDR1 is SGHTA and CDR2 FQGTGA. CDR3 size: 15 residues. The CDR3 nucleotides are TGTGCCAGCAGCCTCCTTGGCGGGTCCTACAATGAGCAGTTCTTC. This sequence encodes CASSLLGGSYNEQFF. The full variable domain, completed using reference TRBV7-3 and TRBJ2-1, is GAGVSQTPSNKVTEKGKYVELRCDPISGHTALYWYRQSLGQGPEFLIYFQGTGAADDSGLPNDRFFAVRPEGSVSTLKIQRTERGDSAVYLCASSLLGGSYNEQFFGPGTRLTVL.

This clone occurred once. The rearrangement uses TRBV2 and TRBJ1-1; D is possibly TRBD1 (5 bases). This CDR3 spans 18 amino acids. Germline V gives CDR1 SNHLY, CDR2 FYNNEI. Trimming removed 0 bases from V and 8 bases from J, with 25 bases in between. Written as DNA, the CDR3 is TGTGCCAGCAGTGAAGCGCCTCGACATCCGGGCAGGGCTGGGGAAGCTTTCTTT. Translating it yields CASSEAPRHPGRAGEAFF.

The chain uses TRBV10-3 and TRBJ2-5, with 16 bases lining up with TRBD2. CDR3 size: 16 residues. Germline loops: CDR1 ENHRY, CDR2 SYGVKD. Trimming at V came to 6 bases and at J to 4 bases, leaving 5 bases not matched to a gene. The CDR3 spells CAIRGTSGRGGETQYF. DNA for the CDR3: TGTGCCATCAGAGGGACTAGCGGGAGGGGAGGAGAGACCCAGTACTTC.

J is TRBJ1-4 and V is TRBV5-1; TRBD1 is a possible D gene (5 bases). The CDR3 runs 15 residues. CDR1 and CDR2 (germline): SGHRS, YFSETQ. Trimming cost V 0 bases and J 3 bases, with 9 bases left between them. DNA for the CDR3: TGCGCCAGCAGCTTGGCGGCGGGGCCTAATGAAAAACTGTTTTTT. Protein product: CASSLAAGPNEKLFF.

The chain combines TRBV9 with TRBJ1-5; D gene ambiguous. The CDR3 contains 15 residues. Trimming removed 0 bases at V and 5 bases at J, with 12 bases between. Germline V gene data show CDR1 as SGDLS and CDR2 as YYNGEE. The CDR3 loop is CASSVGPRLDQPQHF. The CDR3 coding sequence is TGTGCCAGCAGCGTAGGCCCCAGACTTGATCAGCCCCAGCATTTT.

This chain uses TRBV5-1 with TRBJ2-5; TRBD1 matches at 9 bases. The V gene end was trimmed by 3 bases and the J gene end by 6 bases; junction bases not matched to a gene: 9. Germline CDR1 SGHRS, CDR2 YFSETQ. CDR3 length: 15 residues. This CDR3 is CASSSGTGLGKTQYF. For the CDR3, the DNA is TGCGCCAGCAGCTCCGGGACAGGGTTGGGTAAGACCCAGTACTTC.

The rearrangement joins TRBV29-1 to TRBJ1-2, with D possibly TRBD1 on 5 matching bases. The CDR3 sequence is 12 residues long. Trimming removed 0 bases at V and 5 bases at J, with 7 bases between. Germline V lookup: CDR1 SQVTM, CDR2 ANQGSEA. DNA of the CDR3: TGCAGCGTTGAAGAATCAGGGTATGGCTACACCTTC. Its translation is CSVEESGYGYTF.

The rearrangement uses TRBV5-8 and TRBJ1-6; possible D gene TRBD1, 5 bases. Trimming pared 0 bases from V and 7 bases from J, leaving 8 bases between. CDR3 size: 14 residues. Germline lookup yields CDR1 SGHTS and CDR2 YDEGEE. As DNA, the CDR3 is TGTGCCAGCAGCTTGGGAGGGGACAATTCACCCCTCCACTTT. Its protein is CASSLGGDNSPLHF.

The rearrangement uses TRBV29-1 and TRBJ1-3, with 7 bases identical to TRBD1. The CDR3 runs 14 residues. CDR1 is SQVTM, CDR2 ANQGSEA, per germline. V shed 4 bases, J shed 2 bases, and the junction held 5 bases outside the gene matches. This CDR3 reads CSVGGRGTGNTIYF. Written as DNA, the CDR3 is TGCAGCGTTGGGGGCAGGGGGACTGGAAACACCATATATTTT.

The chain has TRBV5-1 and TRBJ2-1; the match to TRBD2 covers 11 bases. Germline loops: CDR1 SGHRS, CDR2 YFSETQ. The V segment lost 1 base and the J segment 9 bases; nucleotides outside the gene matches: 6. The CDR3 extends over 15 amino acids. The CDR3 DNA reads as TGCGCCAGCAGCTTGACTAGCGGGAGATCCAGTGAGCAGTTCTTC. Its protein is CASSLTSGRSSEQFF.

The V and J genes are TRBV27 and TRBJ2-2; D remains unclear. The CDR3 extends over 16 amino acids. Germline V gives CDR1 MNHEY, CDR2 SMNVEV (reference sequence). Trimming removed 5 bases from V and 6 bases from J, with 19 bases in between. The CDR3 here is CASSPYGPIVSGELFF. CDR3 sequence (DNA): TGTGCCAGCAGTCCCTACGGACCCATAGTGTCCGGGGAGCTGTTTTTT.

The chain has TRBV2 and TRBJ1-5; no definite D call. CDR1 is SNHLY, CDR2 FYNNEI, per germline. Trimming removed 4 bases at V and 2 bases at J, with 12 bases between. This CDR3 is 15 amino acids long. The CDR3, as DNA: TGTGCCAGCAGTGGGGGAGCTGGGGGCAATCAGCCCCAGCATTTT. As protein: CASSGGAGGNQPQHF.

This clone occurred a few times. The chain combines TRBV7-9 with TRBJ2-4; D gene unclear. This CDR3 contains 14 residues. The ends were cut back, 5 bases at V and 2 bases at J, with 10 bases in the middle. Per the germline V gene, CDR1 is SEHNR and CDR2 is FQNEAQ (reference sequence). The CDR3 here is CASSRSVTKNIQYF. The CDR3 bases are TGTGCCAGCAGCCGCTCAGTAACCAAAAACATTCAGTACTTC. The full variable domain, in which reference TRBV7-9 and TRBJ2-4 provide the parts outside the CDR3, is DTGVSQNPRHKITKRGQNVTFRCDPISEHNRLYWYRQTLGQGPEFLTYFQNEAQLEKSRLLSDRFSAERPKGSFSTLEIQRTEQGDSAMYLCASSRSVTKNIQYFGAGTRLSVL.

V usage is TRBV29-1 and J usage is TRBJ1-1; 9 bases map to TRBD1. Germline CDR1 is SQVTM and CDR2 is ANQGSEA. This CDR3 has 11 amino acids. The V segment lost 6 bases and the J segment 5 bases; nucleotides outside the gene matches: 1. The CDR3 reads CSVGQGTEAFF. The CDR3 DNA follows: TGCAGCGTGGGACAGGGAACTGAAGCTTTCTTT.

The genes are TRBV6-4 and TRBJ2-2; the match to TRBD1 covers 8 bases. After removal of 4 bases from V and 1 base from J, the junction contained 2 bases not matched to a gene. Germline lookup yields CDR1 MRHNA and CDR2 SNTAGT. The CDR3 sequence is 15 residues long. For the CDR3, the DNA is TGTGCCAGCAGTGCAGGGACAGGGAACACCGGGGAGCTGTTTTTT. Translating gives CASSAGTGNTGELFF.